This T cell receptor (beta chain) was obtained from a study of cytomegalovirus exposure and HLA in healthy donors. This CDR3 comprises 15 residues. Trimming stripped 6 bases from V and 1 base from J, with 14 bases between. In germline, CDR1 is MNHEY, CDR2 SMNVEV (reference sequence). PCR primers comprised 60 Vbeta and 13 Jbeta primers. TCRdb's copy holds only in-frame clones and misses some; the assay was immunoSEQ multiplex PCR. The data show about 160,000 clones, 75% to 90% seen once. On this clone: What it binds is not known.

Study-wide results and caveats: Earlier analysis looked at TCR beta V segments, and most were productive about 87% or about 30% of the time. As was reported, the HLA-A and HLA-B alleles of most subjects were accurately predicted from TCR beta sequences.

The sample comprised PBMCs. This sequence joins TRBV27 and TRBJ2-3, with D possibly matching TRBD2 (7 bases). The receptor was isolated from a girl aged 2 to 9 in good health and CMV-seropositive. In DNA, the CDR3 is TGTGCCAGCAGCTCGAGAGGGGGGGGCACAGATACGCAGTATTTT. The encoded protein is CASSSRGGGTDTQYF.